This TCR beta chain is from a study of blood T cells in healthy people across ages (dated by TCRdb to 2014 to 2015). Background for the entire study: Template switching captured roughly one uniquely barcoded TCR beta cDNA molecule per two T cells in model experiments. To track age-related changes in TCR beta repertoire diversity, the study relied on deep sequencing normalized with unique cDNA molecular identifiers. Using the same blood draw, the study looked at two additional independent replicas of 1 million unique cDNA reads for two donors, one aged 18 to 30 and the other aged 80 or older. Donors were grouped into four age groups: young (average approximately 15 years), middle-aged (39), aged (around 60) and long-lived (roughly 80).

Summary of the overall study and its limitations: Total diversity estimates from one million sequenced T cells were considered lower bounds and underestimates. Observed TCR beta diversity per million T cells fell roughly linearly with age, and a significant reduction was already apparent by age roughly 40. Bulk unsorted PBMC profiling prevented conclusive comparison of naive and antigen-experienced compartments. Donor CMV infection status was unknown, potentially confounding age-related changes in expanded clonotypes. The percentage of naive T cells measured by flow cytometry correlated strongly with observed TCR beta diversity. Compared with the aged group, the long-lived group had more naive CD4+ T cells, fewer expanded clones and increased TCR diversity, suggesting age selection.

Donors were 35 to 40 systemically healthy Caucasian individuals from Russia aged roughly 6 to 100 years. Roughly 11 milliliters of peripheral blood were drawn from each donor into EDTA-treated Vacutainer tubes. Ficoll-Paque density-gradient centrifugation was used to isolate PBMCs, with at least 7 million obtained per sample. Trizol reagent was used to extract total RNA from PBMCs, with at least 6 micrograms per sample. For every donor, flow cytometry on a PBMC aliquot measured the percentage of naive CD45RAhigh/CD27high T cells. The library was obtained by 5' RACE. Sequencing was carried out with an Illumina HiSeq 2500. A second PCR of about 6 to 11 cycles was run with a J-beta primer mix and a sample-barcoded 5' primer. Each TCR beta cDNA molecule received a unique molecular identifier from a template-switch 5' adaptor carrying 12 random nucleotides. Each sample yielded at least 2.5 million CDR3-containing paired-end reads. First-strand cDNA synthesis was performed from all RNA using the Mint cDNA synthesis kit, with priming by a TRBC-specific oligonucleotide. After uracil-DNA glycosylase treatment, a first 18-cycle PCR used universal primers M1SS and BC2_uni_R on all cDNA. Processing in the source paper ran as follows. For normalization, 1 million high-quality reads, each with a distinct molecular identifier, were randomly selected from each sample. Instead of being binned into consensus sequences, reads that shared molecular identifiers were thrown out. MiTCR, run with a Q25 quality threshold and the strictest error-elimination algorithm, handled CDR3 identification, clonotype clustering and error correction. Lower-bound total TCR beta diversity was estimated with a nonparametric unseen species model using Euler transformation. TCRdb reprocessed the public reads (quality trimming at Q25 with fastp, clone calling with MiXCR) and kept in-frame beta chains. Identical CDR3 proteins give one entry, which carries the most common genes and DNA. These V and J calls are TCRdb output, not the study's own analysis. This sample lists about 780,000 distinct CDR3 sequences; around a quarter were detected once. The top ten clones comprise approximately 2.9% of the sample.

Worth noting for this clonotype: The antigen it recognizes is unknown. No much larger clone exists at a distance of one base, and base qualities are not known.

The CDR3 holds 15 amino acids from the cysteine to the phenylalanine. Just CDR3 DNA is preserved here, 45 bases in frame from base 1. CDR1 SGHRS and CDR2 YFSETQ are derived from the germline V gene. V is clipped by 1 base and J by 4 bases, and the sequence between their germline boundaries is 14 bases long. This same sample was also part of a study on T cells of mothers and their children. In that second paper, the authors write: Nine systemically healthy Caucasian individuals served as donors, namely three mothers together with their six children. cDNA synthesis consumed the entire amount of extracted RNA, loaded at around 1.4 ug RNA in each 15 ul reaction. In the second PCR, the M1S primer added sample barcodes and 2-4 random nucleotides. Over 8 million TCR beta CDR3 reads came from each mother, compared with 3.3 million or so reads from each child. TCR recombination output is similarly shaped by thymic selection in related and unrelated pairs, with a minor effect exerted by inherited differences. Normalized repertoire overlap was always found to be slightly, but never significantly, higher in related mother-child pairs than in unrelated mother-child pairs. With a sensitivity of 90 to 100 clones per million clonotypes, no persistent microchimeric T cell clones were detected. In the study, deep NGS was used to compare the TCR beta repertoires of mothers and children, and features distinguishing related mother-child pairs from unrelated individuals were sought. On average, the children were about 12 +/- 4 years old, while the mothers were approximately 40 +/- 4 years old. After adapter ligation with NEBNext reagents, the libraries were sequenced on Illumina HiSeq 2000 with 100+100 nt paired-end reads. To avoid cross-contamination, the mother libraries and the child libraries were prepared a month apart and sequenced in separate runs. For each donor, between about 500,000 and 2,200,000 distinct TCR beta clonotypes were identified. Naive TCR beta clonotypes were estimated from low-frequency clonotypes matched to each donor's FACS-determined naive share, without sorting.

What was sequenced was blood. The receptor chain draws on TRBV5-1 and TRBJ2-5; TRBD1 could be the D gene, as 6 bases match. This receptor was taken from a boy between 10 and 17 years old in good health. DNA sequence: TGCGCCAGCAGCTTGATGGCAGGGGCCTTAGAGACCCAGTACTTC. Translated, it reads CASSLMAGALETQYF.